Below, 15 T cell receptor beta chains from the same sample are listed, as sequenced in a study of OX40 agonist ivuxolimab in advanced cancers. Assay: immunoSEQ multiplex PCR; the TCRdb copy retains only in-frame clones and omits some. The table includes about 62,000 clones, approximately 85% detected once. The specimen was CD4+ or CD8+ T cells sorted from blood, collected in a trial of the OX40 agonist ivuxolimab. Source of these receptors: an adult with an advanced solid tumor such as melanoma, head and neck, liver or kidney cancer.

This chain connects TRBV28 to TRBJ2-6, with 9 bases fitting TRBD1. Germline V gene data show CDR1 as MDHEN and CDR2 as SYDVKM. The length of the CDR3 is 12 residues. Trimming took 6 bases from V and 9 from J; bases not matched to a gene: 0. The CDR3 here is CASRGQGNVLTF. As DNA, the CDR3 is TGTGCCAGCAGGGGACAGGGCAACGTCCTGACTTTC.

A note on this clone: Other DNA sequences within the sample encode an identical CDR3. The chain carries TRBV5-1 and TRBJ2-1; the D call may be TRBD1 or TRBD2 (5 bases each). CDR1 SGHRS and CDR2 YFSETQ come from the germline V gene. The CDR3 is made up of 15 amino acids. V was trimmed by 4 bases and J by 3 bases, leaving 14 bases between them. In nucleotides, the CDR3 is TGCGCCAGCAGCCCGGGACGCGCGGACTACAATGAGCAGTTCTTC. This codes for CASSPGRADYNEQFF.

The J gene is TRBJ2-5, the V gene TRBV10-3; weak D call: TRBD1 (6 bases). V dropped 10 bases and J dropped 1 base, with 13 bases sitting between them. The germline CDR1 and CDR2 sequences are ENHRY and SYGVKD. This CDR3 contains 13 residues. The CDR3 is CATQDRPQETQYF. CDR3 in DNA: TGTGCCACCCAAGACAGGCCCCAAGAGACCCAGTACTTC.

The chain is built from TRBV2 and TRBJ1-4, with a possible D match to TRBD1 (6 bases). V dropped 7 bases and J dropped 5 bases, with 8 bases sitting between them. Germline CDR1 and CDR2: SNHLY and FYNNEI. This CDR3 is 12 amino acids long. The CDR3 DNA reads as TGTGCCAGCAAGGGGGTAAATGAAAAACTGTTTTTT. It translates to CASKGVNEKLFF.

This rearrangement joins TRBV10-3 to TRBJ1-4; 9 bases are a match to TRBD1. The CDR3 is 14 residues long. After removal of 8 bases from V and 5 bases from J, the junction contained 6 bases not matched to a gene. Germline V gene sequence: CDR1 ENHRY, CDR2 SYGVKD. This chain's CDR3 is CAIAPGTGNEKLFF. For the CDR3, the DNA is TGTGCCATCGCTCCCGGGACAGGGAATGAAAAACTGTTTTTT.

For the CDR3, the DNA is TGTGCCAGCAGTTTACCGGGGGGTACTGAAGCTTTCTTT. It translates to CASSLPGGTEAFF. The chain employs TRBV27 and TRBJ1-1, with D possibly matching TRBD1 (5 bases). Trimming took 2 bases from V and 5 from J, leaving 9 bases between them. This CDR3 is built from 13 residues. Germline CDR1 reads MNHEY; CDR2 reads SMNVEV (reference sequence).

The rearrangement links TRBV19 to TRBJ2-1, with TRBD1 matching over 9 bases. In germline, CDR1 is LNHDA, CDR2 SQIVND (reference sequence). This CDR3 is built from 15 residues. Trimming removed 3 bases from V and 6 bases from J; junction bases left unmatched: 6. This CDR3 is CASSILGTGSNEQFF. The DNA of the CDR3 is TGTGCCAGTAGTATTTTAGGGACAGGGTCCAATGAGCAGTTCTTC. Complete variable domain (other parts from reference TRBV19 and TRBJ2-1): DGGITQSPKYLFRKEGQNVTLSCEQNLNHDAMYWYRQDPGQGLRLIYYSQIVNDFQKGDIAEGYSVSREKKESFPLTVTSAQKNPTAFYLCASSILGTGSNEQFFGPGTRLTVL.

This clone has a count of ten or more. The chain has TRBV5-4 and TRBJ2-1, with D possibly being TRBD2 (7 bases). Per the germline V gene, CDR1 is SGHNT and CDR2 is YYREEE (reference sequence). Trimming took 5 bases from V and 8 from J, leaving 20 bases between them. This CDR3 contains 15 residues. CDR3 DNA: TGTGCCAGCAGGCAGCGCGGAGGGAGGGGGGATGAGCAGTTCTTC. This translates into CASRQRGGRGDEQFF.

This clone was found a few times. The genes are TRBV19 and TRBJ1-3, with 10 bases matching TRBD1. CDR3 length: 16 amino acids. CDR1 and CDR2 from the germline V gene are LNHDA and SQIVND (reference sequence). Trimming took 4 bases from V and 0 from J; bases not matched to a gene: 3. CDR3 in amino acids: CASSTWDRGSGNTIYF. CDR3 coding DNA: TGTGCCAGTAGTACGTGGGACAGGGGCTCTGGAAACACCATATATTTT.

This clone was counted a single time. The V call is TRBV5-6, the J call TRBJ2-7; possible D gene TRBD1, 6 bases. Germline CDR1 and CDR2: SGHDT and YYEEEE. The CDR3 sequence is 15 residues long. Trimming stripped 4 bases from V and 0 bases from J, with 14 bases between. CDR3: CASSLRDTGSYEQYF. For the CDR3, the DNA is TGTGCCAGCAGCCTCCGGGACACCGGCTCCTACGAGCAGTACTTC.

The rearrangement uses TRBV19 and TRBJ2-1; 7 bases are a match to TRBD1. With 6 bases clipped from V and 1 base from J, the junction kept 6 bases outside the gene matches. This CDR3 spans 15 amino acids. Looked up from germline, CDR1 is LNHDA and CDR2 is SQIVND (reference sequence). The CDR3 bases are TGTGCCAGTAGAACGACAGGGTCGTCCTACAATGAGCAGTTCTTC. This encodes CASRTTGSSYNEQFF.

This rearrangement joins TRBV30 to TRBJ2-1, with D possibly being TRBD1 or TRBD2 (5 bases each). The CDR3 consists of 16 residues. Trimming pared 0 bases from V and 5 bases from J, leaving 17 bases between. Per the germline V gene, CDR1 is GTSNPN and CDR2 is SVGIG (reference sequence). The chain's CDR3 is CAWSVWGNVRNNEQFF. CDR3 DNA: TGTGCCTGGAGTGTCTGGGGGAATGTTAGAAACAATGAGCAGTTCTTC.

V is TRBV19 and J is TRBJ2-3, with a weak D call TRBD1 (5 bases). This CDR3 region has 14 residues. Germline V gene sequence: CDR1 LNHDA, CDR2 SQIVND (reference sequence). Deletions cut 6 bases from V and 2 bases from J, with 12 bases between. The CDR3 sequence: CASSLGRDTDTQYF. The CDR3 DNA is TGTGCCAGTAGCCTAGGCAGGGACACAGATACGCAGTATTTT.

The chain couples TRBV7-6 to TRBJ2-2; 13 nucleotides line up with TRBD2. The CDR3 spans 17 residues. The ends lost 5 bases at V and 2 bases at J; junction bases unmatched: 5. Germline CDR1 is SGHVS and CDR2 is FNYEAQ. CDR3 in amino acids: CASSERTSGSNTGELFF. As DNA, the CDR3 is TGTGCCAGCAGCGAGAGGACTAGCGGGAGTAACACCGGGGAGCTGTTTTTT.

V gene TRBV7-2 combines with J gene TRBJ1-2, with D perhaps matching TRBD1 (6 bases). V was trimmed by 4 bases and J by 4 bases, leaving 10 bases between them. The CDR3 sequence is 13 residues long. Germline values: CDR1 SGHTA, CDR2 FQGNSA. CDR3 nucleotide sequence: TGTGCCAGCAGCTCTTCGGGGGCCTATGGCTACACCTTC. This sequence encodes CASSSSGAYGYTF.